The 21 T cell receptor beta chains given below trace back to one sample, sequenced in a study of Graves' ophthalmopathy and Graves' hyperthyroidism (dated 2018 in TCRdb). TCRdb shows the sequencer as Illumina HiSeq 2000. For repertoire sequencing, the TCR beta CDR3 regions were amplified from RNA transcripts. HTBI primers and the Qiagen OneStep RT-PCR kit were used in a first-round RT-PCR, which was followed by a second-round multiplex PCR, size selection and purification. Using fastp at Q25 and MiXCR, TCRdb reprocessed the public reads and kept productive beta chains. Each CDR3 protein gets just one entry, which takes the most common genes and DNA from the rows behind it. A total of a few hundred thousand distinct CDR3 sequences appear in this sample, under 45% of them only once. The top ten hold roughly 4% of the sample. The sample taken for sequencing was peripheral blood or thyroid tissue (not recorded which). The receptors here all came from an adult man with Graves' hyperthyroidism.

This clonotype was picked up many times. The chain joins TRBV10-1 to TRBJ2-5; D call uncertain. The CDR3 runs to 13 residues. The V gene lost 2 bases and the J gene lost 3 bases, with 7 bases spanning the gap. The germline gives CDR1 WNHNN, CDR2 SYGVQD (reference sequence). DNA for the CDR3: TGCGCCAGCAGTGAGGCTGGAAAAGAGACCCAGTACTTC. Amino acids: CASSEAGKETQYF.

This clonotype was seen ten or more times. The chain links TRBV5-8 to TRBJ2-5; a possible D gene is TRBD1 (6 bases). With 3 bases removed from V and 3 bases from J, the gap between germline ends came to 9 bases. Germline V gene lookup returns CDR1 SGHTS and CDR2 YDEGEE. This CDR3 has 13 amino acids. CDR3 bases: TGTGCCAGCAGCTCCTGGACAGAAGAGACCCAGTACTTC. This sequence encodes CASSSWTEETQYF.

A few counts support this clonotype. The chain is built from TRBV14 and TRBJ1-1, with D maybe TRBD1 (5 bases). The germline V gene encodes CDR1 SGHDN and CDR2 FVKESK. V was cut by 9 bases and J by 5 bases, with 19 bases left in between. The CDR3 is 14 residues long. CDR3 DNA: TGTGCCAGTGGACACCCGCCCGGTAGAACTGAAGCTTTCTTT. Amino acids: CASGHPPGRTEAFF.

The chain uses TRBV7-9 and TRBJ2-7, with D possibly TRBD2 on 5 matching bases. CDR1 SEHNR and CDR2 FQNEAQ come from the germline V gene (reference sequence). Trimming pared 5 bases from V and 2 bases from J, leaving 19 bases between. This CDR3 comprises 16 residues. The CDR3 sequence: CASSQTPPGVTYEQYF. The CDR3 region has the DNA TGTGCCAGCAGCCAAACCCCCCCCGGGGTAACCTACGAGCAGTACTTC.

Ten or more counts support this clonotype. The V and J genes are TRBV7-8 and TRBJ2-7; 8 bases match TRBD2. The CDR3 is 16 amino acids. Unmatched junction bases numbered 10, after V lost 5 bases and J lost 1 base. Germline V gene lookup returns CDR1 SGHVS and CDR2 FQNEAQ. CDR3 amino acids: CASSPSWSGSSYEQYF. The CDR3 DNA reads as TGTGCCAGCAGCCCATCATGGAGCGGGAGTTCCTACGAGCAGTACTTC.

This clonotype was detected many times. The V gene is TRBV19, the J gene TRBJ2-5; 7 nucleotides agree with TRBD2. The CDR3 sequence is 15 residues long. Germline CDR1 reads LNHDA; CDR2 reads SQIVND (reference sequence). V dropped 6 bases and J dropped 3; count of bases not matched to a gene: 10. CDR3 protein: CASRTHGGTEETQYF. CDR3 coding DNA: TGTGCCAGTAGAACACACGGGGGGACCGAAGAGACCCAGTACTTC.

Details on this clonotype: The junction does not match germline at one end; this may be a read error. The genes are TRBV10-3 and TRBJ2-2; 16 bases map to TRBD2. This CDR3 comprises 20 residues. Germline-derived CDR1 and CDR2 are ENHRY and SYGVKD. CDR3 amino acids: CASSYPGTSGRARNTGELFF. The CDR3 DNA reads TGTGCCAGCAGTTACCCCGGGACTAGCGGGAGGGCCCGGAACACCGGGGAGCTGTTTTTT.

This clonotype came up a few times. This chain's CDR3 is CAISDILTGALSYEQYF. DNA of the CDR3: TGTGCCATCAGTGATATCTTAACAGGGGCCTTATCTTACGAGCAGTACTTC. This chain connects TRBV10-3 to TRBJ2-7, with 7 bases matching TRBD1. The length of the CDR3 is 17 residues. The V segment lost 3 bases and the J segment 4 bases; nucleotides outside the gene matches: 15. Germline CDR1 is ENHRY and CDR2 is SYGVKD.

This clonotype was recorded a few times. The V and J genes are TRBV19 and TRBJ2-7, with a weak D call TRBD1 (5 bases). The CDR3 spans 15 residues. Deletions cut 3 bases from V and 0 bases from J, with 12 bases between. CDR1 is LNHDA, CDR2 SQIVND, per germline (reference sequence). The CDR3 nucleotides read TGTGCCAGTAGTATCGACAGTCAACTCTCCTACGAGCAGTACTTC. Translation: CASSIDSQLSYEQYF.

A note on this clonotype: A much bigger clone sits one base away, suggesting this may be a read error. This rearrangement joins TRBV20-1 to TRBJ2-2; no clear D gene. The germline CDR1 and CDR2 sequences are DFQATT and SNEGSKA (reference sequence). The CDR3 is 13 amino acids. The CDR3 DNA reads as TGCAGTGTTCCCGGGCATACCACCGCGGAGCTGTTTTTT. Protein sequence: CSVPGHTTAELFF.

In regard to this clonotype: Germline is not matched at one junction end, which may reflect a read error. The gene calls are TRBV10-3 and TRBJ1-2, with D maybe TRBD1 (6 bases). Germline CDR1 and CDR2: ENHRY and SYGVKD. This CDR3 is 16 amino acids long. CDR3 residues: CASSTPRAGEYYGYTF. The CDR3, as DNA: TGTGCCAGCAGTACACCCCGGGCAGGGGAGTACTATGGCTACACCTTC.

Regarding this clonotype: This sequence may be a read error, since a much larger clone differs from it by one base. This sequence joins TRBV10-2 and TRBJ1-2, with D hard to call. The CDR3 contains 12 residues. Germline loops: CDR1 WSHSY, CDR2 SAAADI. In DNA, the CDR3 is TGTGCCAGCAGTTACTCGACGGGTGGCTACGCCTTC. It yields the protein CASSYSTGGYAF.

This clonotype has only a few counts. V gene TRBV5-1 combines with J gene TRBJ2-7; 7 positions agree with TRBD1. V trimming: 0 bases; J trimming: 1 base; junction bases outside the gene matches: 7. Germline V CDR1 and CDR2: SGHRS, YFSETQ. The CDR3 is made up of 16 amino acids. Here the CDR3 DNA reads TGCGCCAGCAGCTTGGCCCCCCGACAGGGATCCTACGAGCAGTACTTC. Residues: CASSLAPRQGSYEQYF.

The sample holds many counts of this clonotype. V usage is TRBV6-5 and J usage is TRBJ1-2; no clear D. Deletions cut 6 bases from V and 0 bases from J, with 11 bases between. CDR1 MNHEY and CDR2 SVGAGI come from the germline V gene. The CDR3 contains 14 residues. For the CDR3, the DNA is TGTGCCAGCAGCGTCACACAAACTAACTATGGCTACACCTTC. Its translation is CASSVTQTNYGYTF.

The chain combines TRBV19 with TRBJ2-5; D is possibly TRBD1 (6 bases). The DNA matches TRBJ2-1 better at its end, which makes the J call doubtful. The length of the CDR3 is 12 residues. CDR1 is LNHDA and CDR2 is SQIVND in the germline V gene (reference sequence). This chain's CDR3 is CASSGQWDEQFF. Written as DNA, the CDR3 is TGTGCCAGTAGTGGACAGTGGGATGAGCAGTTCTTC.

The chain recombines TRBV11-2 with TRBJ1-5; no clear D gene. The germline V gene encodes CDR1 SGHAT and CDR2 FQNNGV. V was trimmed by 5 bases and J by 7 bases, leaving 9 bases between them. There are 12 residues in the CDR3. The CDR3 DNA is TGTGCCAGCAGCACAAGAGGACAGCCCCAGCATTTT. It codes for CASSTRGQPQHF.

The table lists this clonotype with many counts. The CDR3 loop is CASSLTSPETGPEQYF. In DNA form, the CDR3 reads TGTGCCAGCAGCTTAACAAGTCCTGAGACAGGGCCCGAGCAGTACTTC. The chain recombines TRBV11-2 with TRBJ2-7, with TRBD1 matching over 7 bases. The CDR3 is 16 amino acids. In germline, CDR1 is SGHAT, CDR2 FQNNGV. Losses at the gene ends were 2 bases for V and 6 bases for J; bases not matched to a gene: 13.

In its sample, this clonotype was seen many times. The chain has TRBV5-1 and TRBJ1-1, with D possibly TRBD1 on 5 matching bases. The V end lost 2 bases, the J end lost 5 bases, and 16 bases lay between the germline ends. Germline V gene sequence: CDR1 SGHRS, CDR2 YFSETQ. This CDR3 spans 15 amino acids. The CDR3 protein is CASSFSGGDGTEAFF. The CDR3 region has the DNA TGCGCCAGCAGCTTCTCAGGAGGGGATGGGACTGAAGCTTTCTTT.

The V call is TRBV29-1, the J call TRBJ2-6; possibly TRBD2 for D (6 bases). Germline V gene sequence: CDR1 SQVTM, CDR2 ANQGSEA. The CDR3 is 20 amino acids. Trimming took off 1 base at V and 1 base at J, with 23 bases between the two ends. For the CDR3, the DNA is TGCAGCGTTGAAGCCAGTGACCCATCGCGGGGCGGTTCTGGGGCCAACGTCCTGACTTTC. It yields the protein CSVEASDPSRGGSGANVLTF.

This clonotype was seen at least ten times. This chain joins TRBV28 and TRBJ1-2; no reliable D call. V was shortened by 5 bases and J by 7 bases, with 11 bases between the two germline ends. The CDR3 has 12 residues. Germline-derived CDR1 and CDR2 are MDHEN and SYDVKM. CDR3 region: CASSPPTTGYTF. The CDR3 coding sequence is TGTGCCAGCAGTCCCCCGACTACTGGCTACACCTTC.

The rearrangement joins TRBV19 to TRBJ2-7; D may be TRBD2 (5 bases). The J call is uncertain, as TRBJ2-1 better fits the DNA end. Germline CDR1 and CDR2: LNHDA and SQIVND (reference sequence). The CDR3 has 12 amino acids. This CDR3 is CASSIEGSEQFF. The CDR3 DNA sequence: TGTGCCAGTAGTATAGAGGGGAGCGAGCAGTTCTTC.